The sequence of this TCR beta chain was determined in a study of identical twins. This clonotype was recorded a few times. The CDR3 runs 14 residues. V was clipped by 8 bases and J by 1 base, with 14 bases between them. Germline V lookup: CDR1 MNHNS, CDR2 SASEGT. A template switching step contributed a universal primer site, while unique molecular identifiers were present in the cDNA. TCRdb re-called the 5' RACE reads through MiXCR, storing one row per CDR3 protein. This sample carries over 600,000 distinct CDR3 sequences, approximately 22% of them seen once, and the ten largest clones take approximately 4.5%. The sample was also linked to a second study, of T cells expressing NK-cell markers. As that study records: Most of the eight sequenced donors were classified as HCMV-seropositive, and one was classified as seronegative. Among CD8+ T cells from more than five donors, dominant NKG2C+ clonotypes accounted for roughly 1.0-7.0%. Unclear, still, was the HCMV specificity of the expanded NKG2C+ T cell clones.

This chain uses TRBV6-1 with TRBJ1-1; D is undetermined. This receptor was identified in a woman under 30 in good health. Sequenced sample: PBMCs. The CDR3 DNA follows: TGTGCCAGCTCTAATAGCTGGGAGAACACTGAAGCTTTCTTT. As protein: CASSNSWENTEAFF.